Following are 5 T cell receptor beta chains from one sample sequenced in a study of Tregs in tolerant kidney transplant recipients. Measured with immunoSEQ multiplex PCR; TCRdb has only the in-frame clones, and not every one. The listing records tens of thousands of clones. Material: CD4+ T cells from blood, obtained before the transplant. These TCRs come from a human donor who received a combined kidney and bone marrow transplant.

The part of the CDR3 DNA that was read is TGCAGTGCTCTAACCCGCCCGGGACTTGACACTGAA. Encoded protein: CSALTRPGLDTE. The whole CDR3 is CSALTRPGLDTEAFF. The chain employs TRBV20-1 and TRBJ1-1; D possibly corresponds to TRBD1 (5 bases). The CDR3 end falls 3 residues outside the read, so it is completed with the germline J gene. Trimming took 5 bases from V and 3 from J, leaving 19 bases between them. The germline V gene has CDR1 DFQATT and CDR2 SNEGSKA (reference sequence). The CDR3 spans 15 residues.

Worth noting for this clone: The read stops 3 residues short of the end of the CDR3; the missing end is completed from the germline J gene. The chain has TRBV11-3 and TRBJ2-2; 11 nucleotides match TRBD2. Germline V gene sequence: CDR1 SGHNT, CDR2 YENEEA. CDR3 length: 14 residues. The V gene end was trimmed by 3 bases and the J gene end by 7 bases; junction bases not matched to a gene: 1. The CDR3 loop reads CASSFTSGSGELFF. Partial CDR3 DNA: TGTGCCAGCAGCTTTACTAGCGGGAGCGGGGAG.

Partial CDR3 DNA: TGCGCCAGCAGTCAATCCCGGCAGGGGGGCTACACCGGGGAG. It specifies CASSQSRQGGYTGE. The full CDR3 protein reads CASSQSRQGGYTGELFF. V and J are TRBV23-1 and TRBJ2-2, with a weak D call TRBD1 (7 bases). Read data end 3 residues before the CDR3 end; the end is taken from the germline J gene. TRBV23-1 is an ORF; its function is uncertain. V was pared by 0 bases and J by 3 bases, with 14 bases between. The CDR3 runs 17 residues.

CDR3 amino acids: CASSEWLAGGQTQYF. Partial CDR3 DNA: TGTGCCAGCAGTGAATGGCTAGCTGGGGGCCAGACC. This rearrangement joins TRBV6-1 to TRBJ2-5; tentative D call: TRBD1 (6 bases). Read data end 3 residues before the CDR3 end; the end is taken from the germline J gene. The CDR3 runs to 15 residues. The germline V gene encodes CDR1 MNHNS and CDR2 SASEGT. Trimming stripped 2 bases from V and 6 bases from J, with 16 bases between.

As for this clone: The read stops 3 residues short of the end of the CDR3; the missing end is completed from the germline J gene. The rearrangement links TRBV7-6 to TRBJ2-1, with 8 bases matching TRBD2. This CDR3 spans 13 amino acids. CDR1 is SGHVS and CDR2 is FNYEAQ in the germline V gene. Losses at the gene ends were 9 bases for V and 5 bases for J; bases not matched to a gene: 6. The covered CDR3 bases are TGTGCCAGTACGGGGGGGCAGAACAATGAG. It yields the protein CASTGGQNNE. The CDR3, in full, reads CASTGGQNNEQFF.